These 21 T cell receptor beta chains came from one sample sequenced in a study of early T cells in non-severe SARS-CoV-2 infection. TCRdb re-analysed the 5' RACE reads in MiXCR, keeping a single row per CDR3 protein. The sample lists around 98,000 distinct CDR3 sequences, approximately 10% seen once, with about 5% in the top ten. Specimen: whole blood. These receptors originate from an adult who was a healthcare worker with PCR-confirmed SARS-CoV-2 infection or an uninfected control (not recorded which).

This clonotype appeared many times. This chain joins TRBV12-3 or TRBV12-4 and TRBJ1-1; no firm D call. CDR3 length: 14 residues. The V and J ends lost 1 base and 5 bases respectively, with 11 bases between them. The CDR3 DNA is TGTGCCAGCAGTTTAGGGCCGGGCCCGACTGAAGCTTTCTTT. This translates into CASSLGPGPTEAFF.

This clonotype was seen repeatedly, ten times or more. The J gene is TRBJ1-4, the V gene TRBV29-1; D might be TRBD1 (5 bases). Trimming cost V 6 bases and J 8 bases, with 25 bases left between them. Per germline, CDR1 SQVTM and CDR2 ANQGSEA. The CDR3 runs to 16 residues. This CDR3 is CSVGRGLAPDPEKLFF. Written as DNA, the CDR3 is TGCAGCGTGGGTCGGGGACTCGCTCCGGACCCCGAAAAACTGTTTTTT.

A remark on this clonotype: A read error is possible here, since a much larger clone lies one base away. The V call is TRBV5-1, the J call TRBJ2-5; no definite D call. The V gene's germline CDR1 is SGHRS and CDR2 YFSETQ. The CDR3 spans 14 residues. CDR3 sequence reads: CASSLTGLQDTQYF. The CDR3 region has the DNA TGCGCCAGCAGCCTAACCGGTTTGCAAGATACCCAGTACTTC.

This clonotype appeared once. The V call is TRBV4-2, the J call TRBJ1-4; D remains ambiguous. The CDR3 is made up of 15 amino acids. The V and J ends lost 0 bases and 5 bases respectively, with 10 bases between them. CDR1 LGHNA and CDR2 YNFKEQ come from the germline V gene. The chain's CDR3 is CASSQDRLANEKLFF. CDR3 sequence (DNA): TGTGCCAGCAGCCAAGACCGGTTGGCCAATGAAAAACTGTTTTTT.

At least ten counts were recorded for this clonotype. The rearrangement links TRBV6-5 to TRBJ1-6; D is unclear. The germline V gene has CDR1 MNHEY and CDR2 SVGAGI. CDR3 length: 15 amino acids. The ends were cut back, 6 bases at V and 10 bases at J, with 19 bases in the middle. The CDR3 is CASRNSGGVNSPLHF. CDR3 DNA sequence: TGTGCCAGCAGGAACTCCGGCGGGGTAAACTCACCCCTCCACTTT.

This rearrangement joins TRBV4-1 to TRBJ2-7, with D possibly being TRBD2 (6 bases). V dropped 4 bases and J dropped 4 bases, with 14 bases sitting between them. Germline V gene sequence: CDR1 MGHRA, CDR2 YSYEKL. CDR3 size: 14 residues. CDR3 residues: CASSRERVRYEQYF. Here the CDR3 DNA reads TGCGCCAGCAGCCGTGAGCGGGTGAGGTACGAGCAGTACTTC.

This clonotype was observed a handful of times. The rearrangement links TRBV28 to TRBJ2-7; D gene uncertain. This CDR3 region has 12 residues. Germline lookup yields CDR1 MDHEN and CDR2 SYDVKM. With 4 bases removed from V and 10 bases from J, the gap between germline ends came to 14 bases. The CDR3 spells CASSSPGRRQYF. Here the CDR3 DNA reads TGTGCCAGCAGTTCCCCCGGCAGACGCCAGTACTTC.

At least ten counts were recorded for this clonotype. This sequence joins TRBV29-1 and TRBJ2-5, with no clear D. Germline-derived CDR1 and CDR2 are SQVTM and ANQGSEA. The CDR3 runs 11 residues. V lost 4 bases, J lost 0 bases, and 3 bases lay in between. CDR3 protein: CSVGYQETQYF. The CDR3 DNA is TGCAGCGTTGGCTACCAAGAGACCCAGTACTTC.

The rearrangement uses TRBV20-1 and TRBJ2-3; 8 nucleotides match TRBD2. J was trimmed by 5 bases and V by 6 bases; bases with no gene match: 13. Germline V gene lookup returns CDR1 DFQATT and CDR2 SNEGSKA (reference sequence). The CDR3 loop spans 15 amino acids. CDR3 coding DNA: TGCAGTGCCAACCCCCTGGCGGGAGGCGGAGATACGCAGTATTTT. Amino acid sequence: CSANPLAGGGDTQYF.

This chain's CDR3 is CASSPGQVVEAFF. The CDR3, as DNA: TGTGCCAGCTCACCGGGCCAGGTGGTGGAGGCTTTCTTT. The chain links TRBV18 to TRBJ1-1; no clear D. Deletions cut 3 bases from V and 11 bases from J, with 16 bases between. Per germline, CDR1 KGHSH and CDR2 LQKENI. This CDR3 has 13 amino acids.

The V and J genes are TRBV7-2 and TRBJ2-5; 13 bases fit TRBD2. This CDR3 is 16 amino acids long. CDR1 is SGHTA, CDR2 FQGNSA, per germline. The V segment lost 5 bases and the J segment 4 bases; nucleotides outside the gene matches: 7. CDR3 bases: TGTGCCAGCAGCCGGACTAGCGGGAGTTGGGGAGAGACCCAGTACTTC. Protein: CASSRTSGSWGETQYF.

The chain has TRBV10-3 and TRBJ2-3; tentatively, D is TRBD1 (5 bases). Germline CDR1 reads ENHRY; CDR2 reads SYGVKD. Trimming removed 2 bases at V and 2 bases at J, with 11 bases between. The CDR3 is 15 amino acids. CDR3 protein: CAISEGAPTTDTQYF. CDR3 sequence (DNA): TGTGCCATCAGTGAGGGGGCACCCACCACAGATACGCAGTATTTT.

The chain recombines TRBV7-9 with TRBJ2-7; 8 bases are shared with TRBD2. CDR3 length equals 14 residues. The V segment lost 5 bases and the J segment 2 bases; nucleotides outside the gene matches: 5. Germline V CDR1 and CDR2: SEHNR, FQNEAQ (reference sequence). The CDR3 is CASSITGGTYEQYF. CDR3 coding DNA: TGTGCCAGCAGCATAACGGGGGGGACCTACGAGCAGTACTTC.

This clonotype was detected only a few times. The rearrangement joins TRBV2 to TRBJ2-1; 7 positions match TRBD2. V dropped 1 base and J dropped 14; count of bases not matched to a gene: 5. This CDR3 contains 12 residues. Per germline, CDR1 SNHLY and CDR2 FYNNEI. The CDR3 coding sequence is TGTGCCAGCAGTGAAGGATTTGGGGGGGAGTTCTTC. Its translation is CASSEGFGGEFF.

This clonotype was picked up many times. V and J are TRBV28 and TRBJ1-1; D call uncertain. Trimming cost V 4 bases and J 5 bases, with 20 bases left between them. The CDR3 is 16 residues long. Germline assignment: CDR1 MDHEN and CDR2 SYDVKM. The CDR3 DNA is TGTGCCAGCAGTTCACTTTTTGGTACCTTGGAGACTGAAGCTTTCTTT. Translating gives CASSSLFGTLETEAFF. Full variable domain (remainder filled in from reference TRBV28 and TRBJ1-1): DVKVTQSSRYLVKRTGEKVFLECVQDMDHENMFWYRQDPGLGLRLIYFSYDVKMKEKGDIPEGYSVSREKKERFSLILESASTNQTSMYLCASSSLFGTLETEAFFGQGTRLTVV.

V and J are TRBV20-1 and TRBJ2-7, with 12 positions matching TRBD2. Germline trimming cut 6 bases from V and 2 bases from J; bases unmatched to any gene: 14. Germline CDR1 reads DFQATT; CDR2 reads SNEGSKA (reference sequence). This CDR3 is built from 17 residues. CDR3 sequence reads: CSASLGLAGGEPYEQYF. Written as DNA, the CDR3 is TGCAGTGCAAGTCTGGGGCTAGCGGGAGGGGAACCCTACGAGCAGTACTTC.

This clonotype has a handful of counts. The rearrangement uses TRBV20-1 and TRBJ2-3; no reliable D call. CDR1 and CDR2 (germline): DFQATT, SNEGSKA (reference sequence). With 5 bases removed from V and 3 bases from J, the gap between germline ends came to 6 bases. The CDR3 runs 11 residues. For the CDR3, the DNA is TGCAGTGCTGTAAGGACAGATACGCAGTATTTT. This gives the protein CSAVRTDTQYF.

The table lists this clonotype with many counts. This chain joins TRBV28 and TRBJ1-6; D not certain. The V and J ends lost 4 bases and 2 bases respectively, with 9 bases between them. The CDR3 is made up of 15 amino acids. Germline-derived CDR1 and CDR2 are MDHEN and SYDVKM. The DNA for the CDR3 is TGTGCCAGCAGTTACCCAGCTACCTATAATTCACCCCTCCACTTT. Encoded protein: CASSYPATYNSPLHF. The variable domain in full, completed from reference TRBV28 and TRBJ1-6, reads DVKVTQSSRYLVKRTGEKVFLECVQDMDHENMFWYRQDPGLGLRLIYFSYDVKMKEKGDIPEGYSVSREKKERFSLILESASTNQTSMYLCASSYPATYNSPLHFGNGTRLTVT.

The chain recombines TRBV27 with TRBJ2-1; TRBD2 aligns across 12 bases. Germline assignment: CDR1 MNHEY and CDR2 SMNVEV (reference sequence). The CDR3 runs 18 residues. The trim removed 1 base at V and 8 bases at J, leaving 12 bases unmatched. The CDR3 DNA is TGTGCCAGCAGTTTATTCCGTCCGACTAGCGGGGGCCAGGATGAGCAGTTCTTC. It codes for CASSLFRPTSGGQDEQFF.

This clonotype was picked up many times. The rearrangement joins TRBV4-2 to TRBJ1-1; D remains unclear. CDR1 is LGHNA, CDR2 YNFKEQ, per germline. Trimming took off 0 bases at V and 2 bases at J, with 7 bases between the two ends. The CDR3 has 14 amino acids. CDR3 DNA sequence: TGTGCCAGCAGCCAAGATCCGACAAACACTGAAGCTTTCTTT. Translation: CASSQDPTNTEAFF.

This clonotype was recorded at least ten times. This rearrangement joins TRBV27 to TRBJ1-3; no firm D call. CDR3 length equals 15 residues. The germline gives CDR1 MNHEY, CDR2 SMNVEV (reference sequence). Between the trimmed V and J ends, which lost 4 bases and 0 bases, there was a span of 10 bases. The CDR3 DNA sequence: TGTGCCAGCAGTTCCCTTAGCAGCTCTGGAAACACCATATATTTT. Protein sequence: CASSSLSSSGNTIYF.